The text below deals with one T cell receptor beta chain. Produced via immunoSEQ multiplex PCR; TCRdb's table is partial and in-frame only. The data hold some 2,500 clones, with 65% to 85% observed a single time. With 4 bases removed from V and 6 bases from J, the gap between germline ends came to 12 bases. This CDR3 is built from 13 residues. CDR1 is GTSNPN, CDR2 SVGIG, per germline (reference sequence). This record belongs to a study of T cell clonotyping in hematopoietic cell transplantation. The receptor comes from a male patient between 60 and 69 years old who had an allogeneic stem cell transplant, so T cells may come from the graft donor. Some clones in this sample may be carry-over from other donors' samples. The sample consisted of peripheral blood mononuclear cells, taken 180 days after allogeneic stem cell transplant. The rearrangement joins TRBV30 to TRBJ2-2, with D hard to call. This chain's CDR3 is CAWKDRVAGELFF. For the CDR3, the DNA is TGTGCCTGGAAGGACCGGGTGGCCGGGGAGCTGTTTTTT. The full variable domain, completed using reference TRBV30 and TRBJ2-2, is SQTIHQWPATLVQPVGSPLSLECTVEGTSNPNLYWYRQAAGRGLQLLFYSVGIGQISSEVPQNLSASRPQDRQFILSSKKLLLSDSGFYLCAWKDRVAGELFFGEGSRLTVL.